This T cell receptor (beta chain) was sequenced in a study of blood T cells in healthy people across ages. A J-beta primer mix and a sample-barcoded 5' primer were used in a second PCR of roughly 6 to 12 cycles. A single record per CDR3 protein comes from TCRdb applying MiXCR to the 5' RACE reads. The sample has 600,000 to 1,000,000 distinct CDR3 sequences; 20% to 25% are singletons. This clonotype was found a few times. The germline V gene encodes CDR1 LGHDT and CDR2 YNNKEL (reference sequence). This CDR3 region has 14 residues. The germline V and J ends were trimmed by 4 bases and 4 bases, with 10 bases remaining between them. These data were also filed under a second study, of T cells of mothers and their children.

The sequenced sample consisted of blood. This clonotype was obtained from a boy younger than 18 in good health. This chain joins TRBV3-1 and TRBJ1-4; D perhaps matches TRBD1 (6 bases). The CDR3 loop is CASSLRTDNEKLFF. CDR3 bases: TGTGCCAGCAGCCTTAGGACAGATAATGAAAAACTGTTTTTT.